Shown below are 5 T cell receptor beta chains from a single sample sequenced in a study of T cells in Graves' hyperthyroidism and ophthalmopathy. Researchers took RNA transcripts and amplified the TCR beta CDR3 regions from them. An initial round of RT-PCR targeting the TCR CDR3 relied on the HTBI primer set. TCRdb analysed the multiplex PCR reads with MiXCR anew, one entry per CDR3 protein. The table shows under 350,000 distinct CDR3 sequences, with approximately 15% occurring only once. Specimen: blood. Receptors were obtained from a woman aged 60-75 years with Graves' ophthalmopathy.

This clonotype was counted ten times or more. V usage is TRBV6-2 or TRBV6-3 and J usage is TRBJ2-1; D not certain. The germline gives CDR1 MNHEY, CDR2 SVGEGT. CDR3 size: 14 residues. The V and J ends lost 0 bases and 4 bases respectively, with 7 bases between them. CDR3 DNA sequence: TGTGCCAGCAGTTACTCGACCCATTACAATGAGCAGTTCTTC. Its protein product is CASSYSTHYNEQFF.

The chain couples TRBV28 to TRBJ2-7; tentative D call: TRBD2 (6 bases). The ends were cut back, 4 bases at V and 7 bases at J, with 14 bases in the middle. CDR1 and CDR2 from the germline V gene are MDHEN and SYDVKM. This CDR3 is built from 13 residues. The CDR3, as DNA: TGTGCCAGCAGTTCGGGTGGGACTGAAGAGCAGTACTTC. This codes for CASSSGGTEEQYF.

This clonotype was seen repeatedly, ten times or more. The CDR3 nucleotides read TGCGCCAGCAGCTTGGGGGGGTCCTCCCGCAGCACAGATACGCAGTATTTT. Protein: CASSLGGSSRSTDTQYF. The chain joins TRBV5-1 to TRBJ2-3; D could derive from TRBD1 or TRBD2 (5 bases each). Germline V CDR1 and CDR2: SGHRS, YFSETQ. This CDR3 contains 17 residues. Between the trimmed V and J ends, which lost 0 bases and 0 bases, there was a span of 14 bases.

This clonotype was seen ten or more times. The V gene is TRBV20-1, the J gene TRBJ2-5; the D gene is possibly TRBD2 (6 bases). This CDR3 contains 16 residues. The germline V gene has CDR1 DFQATT and CDR2 SNEGSKA (reference sequence). V was cut by 0 bases and J by 5 bases, with 19 bases left in between. CDR3 nucleotides: TGCAGTGCTAGAGATGCTGTGGAGGGTTCGATGGAGACCCAGTACTTC. It translates to CSARDAVEGSMETQYF.

The chain employs TRBV5-5 and TRBJ2-5; the match to TRBD1 covers 9 bases. Germline CDR1 is SGHKS and CDR2 is YYEKEE (reference sequence). V shed 5 bases, J shed 5 bases, and the junction held 10 bases outside the gene matches. The CDR3 runs 15 residues. The CDR3 reads CASSLPGQGLETQYF. The CDR3 DNA sequence: TGTGCCAGCAGTTTGCCGGGACAGGGTTTGGAGACCCAGTACTTC.